This passage covers 21 T cell receptor beta chains from one sample sequenced in a study of T-cell memory formation after mild COVID-19. TCRdb called the 5' RACE reads again in MiXCR, with one record for every CDR3 protein. The sample carries under 650,000 distinct CDR3 sequences, roughly 18% recorded once. Sequenced material: PBMCs or a T cell subset sorted from them (not recorded which). The receptors originated from an adult woman who had mild COVID-19 (a few samples of this study predate the infection). Cell type and time point are not known.

The chain uses TRBV7-3 and TRBJ2-7, with 7 bases aligning to TRBD2. CDR1 and CDR2 (germline): SGHTA, FQGTGA. The CDR3 has 13 residues. V trimming: 1 base; J trimming: 6 bases; junction bases outside the gene matches: 3. The CDR3 DNA follows: TGTGCCAGCAGCTTAAGGGCTAGCGGCGAGCAGTACTTC. It is translated as CASSLRASGEQYF.

This sequence joins TRBV11-2 and TRBJ2-1, with 11 bases matching TRBD2. Germline CDR1 reads SGHAT; CDR2 reads FQNNGV. The CDR3 is 15 residues long. With V trimmed by 5 bases and J by 11 bases, 11 bases remained unmatched. CDR3 sequence reads: CASSPGLAEEKKQFF. CDR3 coding DNA: TGTGCCAGCAGCCCGGGACTAGCGGAAGAAAAAAAGCAGTTCTTC.

This clonotype was detected a few times. The chain joins TRBV5-6 to TRBJ1-2, with D possibly being TRBD1 (5 bases). V was pared by 2 bases and J by 8 bases, with 19 bases between. CDR1 is SGHDT, CDR2 YYEEEE, per germline. CDR3 length: 15 amino acids. The CDR3 DNA reads as TGTGCCAGCAGCTTCTCCCCTGGGGGGAGTGAGGGCTACACCTTC. As protein: CASSFSPGGSEGYTF.

The rearrangement links TRBV5-4 to TRBJ2-2; 8 bases fit TRBD1. V dropped 5 bases and J dropped 3; count of bases not matched to a gene: 3. The CDR3 is made up of 14 amino acids. Germline V gives CDR1 SGHNT, CDR2 YYREEE (reference sequence). In DNA form, the CDR3 reads TGTGCCAGCAGTACCAGGGGGCACACCGGGGAGCTGTTTTTT. Translating it yields CASSTRGHTGELFF.

V is TRBV19 and J is TRBJ2-2; 14 bases map to TRBD2. The CDR3 length is 18 residues. J lost 4 bases, V lost 4 bases, and 8 bases had no gene match. Germline-derived CDR1 and CDR2 are LNHDA and SQIVND (reference sequence). The CDR3 loop reads CASSTMTSGRASTGELFF. In nucleotides, the CDR3 is TGTGCCAGTAGTACCATGACTAGCGGGAGGGCAAGCACCGGGGAGCTGTTTTTT.

The rearrangement joins TRBV29-1 to TRBJ2-2; no definite D call. The CDR3 length is 13 residues. The germline V and J ends were trimmed by 5 bases and 7 bases, with 14 bases remaining between them. Germline values: CDR1 SQVTM, CDR2 ANQGSEA. The CDR3 DNA reads TGCAGCGTTTCCCGACGTCTGGGCGGGGAGCTGTTTTTT. It translates to CSVSRRLGGELFF.

This clonotype occurred a few times. The chain couples TRBV7-6 to TRBJ1-2; 7 bases are a match to TRBD1. The germline V gene encodes CDR1 SGHVS and CDR2 FNYEAQ. The CDR3 runs 13 residues. V gave up 6 bases and J gave up 10 bases; unmatched junction bases: 11. For the CDR3, the DNA is TGTGCCAGCAGTTCCACAGGGGAGGGAGACTACACCTTC. It encodes CASSSTGEGDYTF.

This clonotype was detected a few times. V and J are TRBV6-2 or TRBV6-3 and TRBJ2-3; 11 bases line up with TRBD2. The CDR3 length is 16 residues. Germline V gives CDR1 MNHEY, CDR2 SVGEGT. V gave up 5 bases and J gave up 4 bases; unmatched junction bases: 8. CDR3 region: CASSRLLAGDPDTQYF. CDR3 nucleotides: TGTGCCAGCAGTCGCCTACTAGCGGGAGATCCAGATACGCAGTATTTT.

V gene TRBV7-9 combines with J gene TRBJ2-3; TRBD2 matches at 10 bases. CDR3 length: 16 residues. V trimming: 5 bases; J trimming: 4 bases; junction bases outside the gene matches: 9. Germline V lookup: CDR1 SEHNR, CDR2 FQNEAQ (reference sequence). DNA for the CDR3: TGTGCCAGCAGCCAAGGACTAGCGGAGGGGGCAGATACGCAGTATTTT. Protein product: CASSQGLAEGADTQYF.

This clonotype appeared many times. The chain recombines TRBV20-1 with TRBJ2-1; TRBD2 matches 13 bases. Germline V gene data show CDR1 as DFQATT and CDR2 as SNEGSKA (reference sequence). This CDR3 has 17 amino acids. V gave up 1 base and J gave up 2 bases; unmatched junction bases: 5. The CDR3 DNA reads as TGCAGTGCTAGAGGCCTACTAGCGGGGGGGCCCTACAATGAGCAGTTCTTC. Encoded protein: CSARGLLAGGPYNEQFF.

V gene TRBV12-3 or TRBV12-4 combines with J gene TRBJ2-7; 8 nucleotides agree with TRBD1. After removal of 6 bases from V and 5 bases from J, the junction contained 6 bases not matched to a gene. The CDR3 sequence is 13 residues long. The CDR3 sequence is CASRRTGRNEQYF. The CDR3 DNA sequence: TGTGCCAGCAGGCGGACAGGGAGAAACGAGCAGTACTTC.

CDR3 loop: CSASAGGERNIQYF. The CDR3 nucleotides are TGCAGTGCTAGTGCGGGGGGCGAGAGAAACATTCAGTACTTC. The chain joins TRBV20-1 to TRBJ2-4, with TRBD2 identical over 8 bases. CDR1 DFQATT and CDR2 SNEGSKA come from the germline V gene (reference sequence). V gave up 3 bases and J gave up 6 bases; unmatched junction bases: 7. This CDR3 has 14 amino acids.

J is TRBJ2-1 and V is TRBV24-1; the match to TRBD1 covers 9 bases. The CDR3 loop spans 16 amino acids. The J segment lost 0 bases and the V segment lost 4 bases, leaving 3 bases of the junction unmatched. The germline V gene encodes CDR1 KGHDR and CDR2 SFDVKD. CDR3 protein: CATSDKTGGSYNEQFF. The CDR3 region has the DNA TGTGCCACCAGTGACAAGACAGGGGGCTCCTACAATGAGCAGTTCTTC.

The CDR3 reads CASSPALAGITDTQYF. The CDR3 DNA reads as TGTGCCAGCAGCCCCGCACTAGCGGGGATCACAGATACGCAGTATTTT. This chain connects TRBV7-9 to TRBJ2-3, with 10 bases lining up with TRBD2. The CDR3 consists of 16 residues. The germline gives CDR1 SEHNR, CDR2 FQNEAQ (reference sequence). V shed 5 bases, J shed 2 bases, and the junction held 7 bases outside the gene matches.

This clonotype was observed a few times. The genes are TRBV4-2 and TRBJ2-7, with TRBD1 matching 9 bases. V dropped 2 bases and J dropped 6; count of bases not matched to a gene: 5. The CDR3 runs 14 residues. The germline V gene encodes CDR1 LGHNA and CDR2 YNFKEQ. DNA of the CDR3: TGTGCCAGCAGCCAACCGGGACAGGGAGGCGAGCAGTACTTC. Translated, it gives CASSQPGQGGEQYF.

In this sample, this clonotype turned up a few times. V is TRBV12-3 or TRBV12-4 and J is TRBJ1-1; 7 nucleotides line up with TRBD1. The CDR3 contains 14 residues. Trimming removed 6 bases from V and 3 bases from J; junction bases left unmatched: 7. CDR3 amino acids: CASSQGGGDTEAFF. CDR3 nucleotide sequence: TGTGCCAGCAGCCAGGGGGGTGGAGACACTGAAGCTTTCTTT.

This clonotype was counted ten times or more. This rearrangement joins TRBV15 to TRBJ2-3, with 7 bases identical to TRBD2. Trimming cost V 5 bases and J 0 bases; bases outside gene matches: 2. Germline-derived CDR1 and CDR2 are LNHNV and YYDKDF (reference sequence). This CDR3 comprises 14 residues. The CDR3 DNA reads TGTGCCACCAGCCAGCGGGGTAGCACAGATACGCAGTATTTT. It is translated as CATSQRGSTDTQYF.

This clonotype was recorded at least ten times. The rearrangement uses TRBV10-3 and TRBJ2-3; D perhaps matches TRBD1 (6 bases). Germline V gives CDR1 ENHRY, CDR2 SYGVKD. The V end lost 6 bases, the J end lost 5 bases, and 18 bases lay between the germline ends. The length of the CDR3 is 15 residues. CDR3 sequence reads: CAISPATGMGDTQYF. In nucleotides, the CDR3 is TGTGCCATCAGCCCTGCCACAGGGATGGGAGATACGCAGTATTTT.

In this sample, this clonotype turned up a few times. The gene calls are TRBV5-6 and TRBJ2-1; D gene unclear. Germline lookup yields CDR1 SGHDT and CDR2 YYEEEE. The ends were cut back, 0 bases at V and 8 bases at J, with 9 bases in the middle. The CDR3 covers 13 residues. The CDR3: CASSLAANYEQFF. CDR3 nucleotides: TGTGCCAGCAGCTTGGCTGCTAACTATGAGCAGTTCTTC.

This clonotype was seen only a few times. This chain links TRBV15 with TRBJ2-3, with D unresolved. Trimming left V 1 base short and J 3 bases short, with 11 bases between. Germline V CDR1 and CDR2: LNHNV, YYDKDF (reference sequence). The CDR3 extends over 15 amino acids. CDR3 in DNA: TGTGCCACCAGCAGAGTACGCACGCCGACAGATACGCAGTATTTT. Translation gives CATSRVRTPTDTQYF.

The sample holds a few counts of this clonotype. The chain employs TRBV12-3 or TRBV12-4 and TRBJ1-2; 8 bases are a match to TRBD1. V shed 6 bases, J shed 4 bases, and the junction held 10 bases outside the gene matches. This CDR3 is built from 15 residues. CDR3 sequence: CASSPIQGGLYGYTF. The CDR3 nucleotides read TGTGCCAGCAGCCCGATACAGGGGGGCCTCTATGGCTACACCTTC.